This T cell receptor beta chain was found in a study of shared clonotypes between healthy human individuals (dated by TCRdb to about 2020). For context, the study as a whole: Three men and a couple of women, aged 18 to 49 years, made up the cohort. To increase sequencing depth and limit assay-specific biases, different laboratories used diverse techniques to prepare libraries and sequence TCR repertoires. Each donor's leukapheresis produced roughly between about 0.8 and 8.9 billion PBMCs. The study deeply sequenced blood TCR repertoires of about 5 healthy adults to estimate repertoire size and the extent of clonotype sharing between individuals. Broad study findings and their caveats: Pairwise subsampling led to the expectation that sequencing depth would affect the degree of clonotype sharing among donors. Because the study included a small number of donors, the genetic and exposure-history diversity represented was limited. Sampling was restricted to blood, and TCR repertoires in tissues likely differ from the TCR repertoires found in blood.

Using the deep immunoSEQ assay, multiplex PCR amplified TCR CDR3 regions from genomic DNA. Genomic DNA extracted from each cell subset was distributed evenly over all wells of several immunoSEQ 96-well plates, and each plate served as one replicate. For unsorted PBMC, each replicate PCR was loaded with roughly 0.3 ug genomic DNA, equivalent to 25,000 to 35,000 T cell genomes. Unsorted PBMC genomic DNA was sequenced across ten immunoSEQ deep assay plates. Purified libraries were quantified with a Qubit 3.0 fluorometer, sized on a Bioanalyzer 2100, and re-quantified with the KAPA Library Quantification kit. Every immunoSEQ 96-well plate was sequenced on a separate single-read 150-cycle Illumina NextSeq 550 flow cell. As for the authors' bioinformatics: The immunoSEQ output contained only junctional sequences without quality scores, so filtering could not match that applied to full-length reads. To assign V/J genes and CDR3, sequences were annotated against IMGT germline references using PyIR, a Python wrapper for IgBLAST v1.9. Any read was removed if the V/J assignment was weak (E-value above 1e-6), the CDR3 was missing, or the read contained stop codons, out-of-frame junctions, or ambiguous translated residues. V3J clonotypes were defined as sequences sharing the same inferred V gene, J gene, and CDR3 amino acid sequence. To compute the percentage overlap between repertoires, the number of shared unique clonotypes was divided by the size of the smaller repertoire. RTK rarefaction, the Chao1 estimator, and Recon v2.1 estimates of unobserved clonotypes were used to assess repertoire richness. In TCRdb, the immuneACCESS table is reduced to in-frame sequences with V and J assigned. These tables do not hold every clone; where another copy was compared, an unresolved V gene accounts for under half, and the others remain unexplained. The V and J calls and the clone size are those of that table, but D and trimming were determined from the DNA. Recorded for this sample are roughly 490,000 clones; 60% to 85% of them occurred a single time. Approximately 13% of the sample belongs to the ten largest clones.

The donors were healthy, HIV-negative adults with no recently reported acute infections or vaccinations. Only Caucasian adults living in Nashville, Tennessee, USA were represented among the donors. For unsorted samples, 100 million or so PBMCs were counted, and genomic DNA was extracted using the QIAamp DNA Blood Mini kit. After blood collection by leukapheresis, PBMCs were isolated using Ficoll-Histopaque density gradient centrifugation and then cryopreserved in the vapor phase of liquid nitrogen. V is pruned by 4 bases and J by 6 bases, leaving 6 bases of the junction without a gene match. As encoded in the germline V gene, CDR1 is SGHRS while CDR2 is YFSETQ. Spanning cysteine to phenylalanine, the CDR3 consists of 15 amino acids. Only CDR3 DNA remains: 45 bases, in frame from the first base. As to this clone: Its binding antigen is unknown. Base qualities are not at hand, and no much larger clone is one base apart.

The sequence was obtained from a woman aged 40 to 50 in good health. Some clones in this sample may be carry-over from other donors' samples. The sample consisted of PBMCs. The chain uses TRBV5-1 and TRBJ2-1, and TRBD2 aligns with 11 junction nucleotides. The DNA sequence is TGCGCCAGCAGCAGACTCGGGACTAGCGGCAATGAGCAGTTCTTC. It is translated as CASSRLGTSGNEQFF.